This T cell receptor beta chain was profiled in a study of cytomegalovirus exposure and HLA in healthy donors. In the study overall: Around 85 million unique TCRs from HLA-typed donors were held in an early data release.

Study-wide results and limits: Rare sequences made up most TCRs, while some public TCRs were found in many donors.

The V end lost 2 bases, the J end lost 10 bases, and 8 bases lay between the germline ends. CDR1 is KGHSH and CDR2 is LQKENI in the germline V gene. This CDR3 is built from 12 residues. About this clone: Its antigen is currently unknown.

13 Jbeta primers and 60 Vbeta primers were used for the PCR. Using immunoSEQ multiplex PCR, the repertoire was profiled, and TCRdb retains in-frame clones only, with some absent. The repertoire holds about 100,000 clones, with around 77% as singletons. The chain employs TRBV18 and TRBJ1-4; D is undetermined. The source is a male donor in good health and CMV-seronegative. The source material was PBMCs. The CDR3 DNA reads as TGTGCCAGCTCACCAAGGGAGGGAAAACTGTTTTTT. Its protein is CASSPREGKLFF.